A selection of T cell receptor beta chains follows, all from one sample in a study of blood T cell repertoires in COVID-19. TCRdb's table, derived via immunoSEQ multiplex PCR, lists solely in-frame clones and lacks some. The repertoire holds a few hundred thousand clones, with 88% as singletons. Sequencing was performed on PBMCs or T cells enriched from blood (not recorded which). The receptors were gathered from a man between 25 and 39 years old who had recovered from COVID-19. CDR3s include the opening cysteine and the closing phenylalanine or tryptophan. Each record gives: J gene, V gene, D gene, CDR3 protein, CDR3 DNA. A D gene is named only where the DNA matches it firmly.

TRBJ1-2	TRBV28	-	CASSLRVFSGYTF	TGTGCCAGCAGTCTCAGGGTTTTCTCGGGCTACACCTTC
TRBJ1-2	TRBV4-2	-	CASSQDGADYGYTF	TGTGCCAGCAGCCAAGATGGCGCGGACTATGGCTACACCTTC
TRBJ2-2	TRBV5-1	-	CASSSTTGNTGELFF	TGCGCCAGCAGCTCCACGACAGGGAACACCGGGGAGCTGTTTTTT
TRBJ1-2	TRBV19	-	CASSTRQNPGHHYGYTF	TGTGCCAGTAGTACCCGCCAAAACCCGGGACACCACTATGGCTACACCTTC
TRBJ2-7	TRBV3-1/TRBV3-2	TRBD2	CASSQEGTSLQGFGEQYF	TGTGCCAGCAGCCAGGAAGGGACTAGCCTACAGGGGTTCGGAGAGCAGTACTTC
TRBJ1-4	TRBV5-1	-	CASSFTPDRNEKLFF	TGCGCCAGCAGCTTTACCCCTGACAGAAATGAAAAACTGTTTTTT
TRBJ1-6	TRBV28	-	CASSLRGNSPLHF	TGTGCCAGCAGTTTGCGGGGGAATTCACCCCTCCACTTT
TRBJ1-1	TRBV11-2	-	CASSRLTTGENTEAFF	TGTGCCAGCAGCCGACTTACGACAGGTGAGAACACTGAAGCTTTCTTT
TRBJ1-2	TRBV3-1/TRBV3-2	-	CASSQWTDHYGYTF	TGTGCCAGCAGCCAATGGACAGATCACTATGGCTACACCTTC
TRBJ2-3	TRBV3-1/TRBV3-2	-	CASSQSRVTDTQYF	TGTGCCAGCAGCCAATCCAGGGTCACAGATACGCAGTATTTT
TRBJ2-7	TRBV28	-	CASSLGGYEQYF	TGTGCCAGCAGTTTAGGAGGATACGAGCAGTACTTC